This TCR beta chain came from a study of cytomegalovirus exposure and HLA in healthy donors. Study-level findings and limits: Some segments of the V type, notably TRBV6-2 and TRBV6-3, were excluded as indistinguishable.

60 Vbeta and 13 Jbeta primers were used in PCR. The method was immunoSEQ multiplex PCR; TCRdb's version includes in-frame clones alone and lacks a portion of them. The data contain roughly 120,000 clones, around 75% of them seen just once; the ten biggest clones take up 1.6%. This clone was picked up a small number of times. Its antigen is as yet unknown. The V gene's germline CDR1 is SEHNR and CDR2 FQNEAQ (reference sequence). The CDR3 has 14 amino acids. The specimen was PBMCs. V is TRBV7-9 and J is TRBJ2-5, with D possibly TRBD1 on 6 matching bases. The last part of the DNA fits TRBJ2-7 better; the J call may be wrong. The TCR comes from a woman younger than 35 in good health and CMV-seronegative. This chain's CDR3 is CASSLIGTMYEQYF. DNA of the CDR3: TGTGCCAGCAGCTTAATTGGGACAATGTACGAGCAGTACTTC.